The following is a T cell receptor (beta chain) sequence with its context. Its antigen is currently unknown. Profiled with immunoSEQ multiplex PCR; TCRdb holds only in-frame clones, not every one. The sample lists about 110,000 clones; around 90% were seen once. The data are from a study of T cell responses to AZD1222 COVID-19 vaccine. Study-wide points: Once two AZD1222 doses were given, Spike-specific TCR breadth and depth went up. Clonal diversity may have been underestimated, and the donors were mostly white British, with more females than males.

Germline CDR1 and CDR2: MDHEN and SYDVKM. V shed 6 bases and J shed 8 bases, with 16 bases lying between them. This CDR3 is built from 13 residues. The sequence came from an adult in good health. The source material was peripheral blood, sampled on day 0 of AZD1222 vaccination. The chain couples TRBV28 to TRBJ1-2; D is undetermined. CDR3 region: CASRPVNTWGYTF. The CDR3 nucleotides are TGTGCCAGCAGGCCGGTCAACACCTGGGGCTACACCTTC.